This T cell receptor beta chain was captured in a study of OX40 agonist ivuxolimab in advanced cancers. Study information: An agonistic anti-OX40 (CD134) antibody, ivuxolimab, was used to treat the patients. Averaging about 60 years in age, with a range of roughly 23 to 80, the cohort was 65% to 90% male. Overall study results and limits: By week 6 at 0.1 to 3.0 mg/kg, blood CD4+ and CD8+ T cells had expanded clonally.

Details on this clone: Antigen unknown.

At baseline, cycle 4 day 1, and cycle 7 day 1, blood was sampled. Sequenced by immunoSEQ multiplex PCR; TCRdb stores in-frame clones only, minus some. The sample records about 65,000 clones, approximately 89% being singletons. This receptor was taken from an adult with an advanced solid tumor such as melanoma, head and neck, liver or kidney cancer. The material was CD4+ or CD8+ T cells sorted from blood, obtained in a trial of the OX40 agonist ivuxolimab.

The CDR3 nucleotides are TGTGCCAGTAGTATAGAGGGGTCCGCCCGGGCGGATACGCAGTATTTT. Protein sequence: CASSIEGSARADTQYF. The V and J genes are TRBV19 and TRBJ2-3; no clear D. Germline CDR1 reads LNHDA; CDR2 reads SQIVND (reference sequence). V lost 0 bases, J lost 6 bases, and 16 bases lay in between. There are 16 residues in the CDR3.